This record looks at one T cell receptor (beta chain) sequence and its context. Its antigen has not been determined. No base qualities exist here, and no much larger clone lies one base off it. The library was produced with 5' RACE. Instrument on record: Illumina HiSeq 2500. The second PCR ran for roughly 7 to 11 cycles and used a J-beta primer mix along with a sample-barcoded 5' primer. A unique molecular identifier was introduced onto each TCR beta cDNA molecule by a template-switch 5' adaptor carrying 12 random nucleotides. At least 2.5 million CDR3-containing paired-end reads were obtained from each sample. First-strand cDNA synthesis was performed from all RNA using the Mint cDNA synthesis kit, with priming by a TRBC-specific oligonucleotide. Following uracil-DNA glycosylase treatment, a first 18-cycle PCR with universal primers M1SS and BC2_uni_R was performed on all cDNA. For the original study's pipeline: For normalization, 1 million high-quality reads, each with a distinct molecular identifier, were randomly selected from each sample. Reads sharing molecular identifiers were discarded rather than binned into consensus sequences. MiTCR, with a Q25 quality threshold and the strictest error-elimination algorithm, was used for CDR3 identification, clonotype clustering and error correction. A nonparametric unseen species model using Euler transformation provided a lower-bound estimate of total TCR beta diversity. TCRdb reprocessed the public reads (quality trimming at Q25 with fastp, clone calling with MiXCR) and kept in-frame beta chains. CDR3 protein duplicates are merged, each entry listing the most common genes and DNA. For this entry, the V and J calls and clone size follow TCRdb and not the study's own pipeline. The sample table contains some 900,000 distinct CDR3 sequences; only one count was recorded for around 48% of them. The top ten hold 13% of the sample.

Donors were 35 to 40 systemically healthy Caucasian individuals from Russia aged 6 to 90 years. Approximately 9.3 milliliters of peripheral blood were drawn from each donor into EDTA-treated Vacutainer tubes. PBMCs were isolated by Ficoll-Paque density-gradient centrifugation, with at least 6 million obtained per sample. Trizol reagent was used to extract total RNA from the PBMCs, yielding at least 6 micrograms per sample. The percentages of naive CD45RAhigh/CD27high T cells were determined by flow cytometry on a PBMC aliquot from every donor. This sample was included in a study of blood T cells in healthy people across ages (dated by TCRdb to the mid-2010s). In terms of the full investigation: In model experiments, roughly one uniquely barcoded TCR beta cDNA molecule per two T cells was captured by template switching. The study analyzed two additional independent replicas of 1 million unique cDNA reads from the same blood draw for two donors, one aged 18 to 29 and one aged 80 or older. To track age-related changes in TCR beta repertoire diversity, the study relied on deep sequencing normalized with unique cDNA molecular identifiers. To avoid experimental bias, donors of different ages were distributed randomly across sequencing lanes. The donors were divided into four age groups: young (average approximately 16 years), middle-aged (about 39), aged (under 70) and long-lived (roughly 88). What the research found in general, with its limitations: Since profiling was done on bulk unsorted PBMCs, naive and antigen-experienced compartments could not be conclusively compared. Observed TCR beta diversity per million T cells fell roughly linearly with age, and a significant reduction was already apparent by age about 38. The CMV infection status of donors was not known, potentially confounding age-related changes in expanded clonotypes. Estimates of total diversity based on one million sequenced T cells were regarded as lower bounds and as underestimates. The long-lived group showed more naive CD4+ T cells, fewer expanded clones and increased TCR diversity than the aged group, suggesting age selection. A strong correlation was found between observed TCR beta diversity and the percentage of naive T cells measured by flow cytometry.

Reading from cysteine to phenylalanine, the CDR3 counts 12 amino acids. The read is trimmed to its CDR3 DNA, 36 bases read in frame from base 1. V loses 4 bases of germline sequence and J loses 10 bases, and the interval between the two ends is 10 bases. Via the germline V gene, CDR1 is KGHDR and CDR2 SFDVKD. This clonotype was sampled from a man between 25 and 39 years old in good health. Recombination linked TRBV24-1 to TRBJ2-1; no D segment can be confidently identified. Sequencing was carried out using blood. The CDR3 reads as follows: CATSDSGPEQFF. DNA sequence: TGTGCCACCAGTGACTCCGGTCCCGAGCAGTTCTTC.